This entry describes one TCR beta chain. It lacks a known antigen. Nothing much larger sits one base from this clone, and base qualities are not available. Within the sample, other DNA sequences also encode this same CDR3. CD8 naive samples consisted of CD45RO-negative cells that were positively selected for CCR7, yielding a CD45RA+CCR7+ population without TemRA cells. Healthy HIV-negative adults with no recently reported acute infections or vaccinations were included as donors. Only Caucasian adults living in Nashville, Tennessee, USA were represented among the donors. Blood was collected by leukapheresis, and PBMCs were isolated by Ficoll-Histopaque density gradient centrifugation and then cryopreserved in liquid nitrogen vapor phase. Analytical flow cytometry was used to check the purity and quantity of every magnetically sorted T cell population. From each sorted fraction, genomic DNA was isolated and quantified by UV absorbance on a Nanodrop 2000c.

This record belongs to a study of shared clonotypes between healthy human individuals (dated by TCRdb to the early 2020s). About the full investigation: The cohort comprised a couple of women and a few men aged 18 to 49 years. For each donor, three plates each were used for CD4 naive and CD4 memory, two plates were used for CD8 naive, and one plate was used for CD8 memory. Blood TCR repertoires of a handful of healthy adults were deeply sequenced to estimate repertoire size and the extent of clonotype sharing between individuals. To increase sequencing depth and limit assay-specific biases, different laboratories used diverse techniques to prepare libraries and sequence TCR repertoires. Leukapheresis yielded between about 0.94 and 9.5 billion PBMCs per donor.

Using the deep immunoSEQ assay, multiplex PCR amplified TCR CDR3 regions from genomic DNA. Extracted genomic DNA from each cell subset was spread evenly across all wells of several immunoSEQ 96-well plates, with each plate serving as a replicate. Each replicate PCR for sorted subsets received about 220 ng genomic DNA, equal to about 30,000 T cell genomes. The purified libraries were quantified using a Qubit 3.0 fluorometer, sized with a Bioanalyzer 2100, and then quantified again using the KAPA Library Quantification kit. Each immunoSEQ 96-well plate was sequenced on its own single-read 150-cycle Illumina NextSeq 550 flow cell. The source study handled its data this way. The immunoSEQ output contained only junctional sequences without quality scores, so filtering could not match that applied to full-length reads. To assign V/J genes and CDR3, sequences were annotated using PyIR, a Python wrapper for IgBLAST v1.9, with IMGT germline references. Reads with weak V/J assignments (E-value above 1e-6), missing CDR3, stop codons, out-of-frame junctions, or ambiguous translated residues were removed. V3J clonotypes were defined as sequences sharing the same inferred V gene, J gene, and CDR3 amino acid sequence. To compute the percentage overlap between repertoires, the number of shared unique clonotypes was divided by the size of the smaller repertoire. Repertoire richness was assessed with RTK rarefaction, the Chao1 estimator, and Recon v2.1 estimates of unobserved clonotypes. Generation probabilities were computed with OLGA for all TCRbeta clonotypes obtained by the gDNA method from a few donors. Drawn from immuneACCESS, this table holds only the in-frame rearrangements with V and J called that TCRdb kept. Clones are partly lost; checked studies trace under half to an unresolved V gene and leave the rest unexplained. The V and J calls and the clone size are those of that table, but D and trimming were determined from the DNA. Counted in this sample were around 2,000,000 clones; about 95% of them appeared once. More than 0.95% of the sample rests with the top ten.

General conclusions and limits of the study: Higher generation probabilities were observed for clonotypes shared by all four sorted-subset donors than for non-shared clonotypes. Naive subsets generally had larger estimated clonotype richness than memory subsets. When a few donors were compared, the shared fraction of clonotypes was roughly 5% for naive CD4, over 3% for naive CD8, 2.3% for memory CD4, and 0.35% to 0.5% for memory CD8. Based on pairwise subsampling, the degree of clonotype sharing among donors was expected to be affected by sequencing depth. Because the study included only a small number of donors, the genetic and exposure-history diversity represented was limited. Incomplete sequencing was indicated by rarefaction of sorted-subset datasets, despite the large sequencing depth. Only blood was sampled, and tissue TCR repertoires likely differ from those in blood.

There are 13 amino acids in the CDR3, from cysteine to phenylalanine inclusive. Solely the CDR3 DNA is kept, with 39 bases framed from the first base. The germline V gene (reference sequence) sets CDR1 to GTSNPN and CDR2 to SVGIG. The junction carries 5 bases between V and J, which are trimmed by 0 bases and 2 bases respectively. The receptor was derived from a man aged 18 to 29 in good health. Sample: naive CD8+ T cells sorted from blood. Read against the paper, the sample's cell subset or site label means: CD45RA+CCR7+. The sequence links TRBV30 to TRBJ1-5; too little of a D gene remains to name it. The CDR3 corresponds to CAWSVSGNQPQHF. The nucleotides read TGTGCCTGGAGTGTCTCTGGCAATCAGCCCCAGCATTTT.